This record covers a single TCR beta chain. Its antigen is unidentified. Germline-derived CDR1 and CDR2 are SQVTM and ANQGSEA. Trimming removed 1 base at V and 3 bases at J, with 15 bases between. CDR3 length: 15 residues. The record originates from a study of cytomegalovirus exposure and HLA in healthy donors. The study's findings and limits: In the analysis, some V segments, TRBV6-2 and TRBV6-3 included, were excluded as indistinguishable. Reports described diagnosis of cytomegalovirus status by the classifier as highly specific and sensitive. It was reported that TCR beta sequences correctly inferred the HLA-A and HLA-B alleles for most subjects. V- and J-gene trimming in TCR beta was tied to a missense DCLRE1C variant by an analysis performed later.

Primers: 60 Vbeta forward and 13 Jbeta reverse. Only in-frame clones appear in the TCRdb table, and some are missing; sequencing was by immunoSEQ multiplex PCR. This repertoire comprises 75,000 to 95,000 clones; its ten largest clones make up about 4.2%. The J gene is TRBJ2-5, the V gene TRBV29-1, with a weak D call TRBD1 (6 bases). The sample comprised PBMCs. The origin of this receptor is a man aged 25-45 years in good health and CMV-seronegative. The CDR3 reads CSVEGGQGLKETQYF. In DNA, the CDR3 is TGCAGCGTTGAAGGAGGCCAGGGGTTGAAAGAGACCCAGTACTTC.